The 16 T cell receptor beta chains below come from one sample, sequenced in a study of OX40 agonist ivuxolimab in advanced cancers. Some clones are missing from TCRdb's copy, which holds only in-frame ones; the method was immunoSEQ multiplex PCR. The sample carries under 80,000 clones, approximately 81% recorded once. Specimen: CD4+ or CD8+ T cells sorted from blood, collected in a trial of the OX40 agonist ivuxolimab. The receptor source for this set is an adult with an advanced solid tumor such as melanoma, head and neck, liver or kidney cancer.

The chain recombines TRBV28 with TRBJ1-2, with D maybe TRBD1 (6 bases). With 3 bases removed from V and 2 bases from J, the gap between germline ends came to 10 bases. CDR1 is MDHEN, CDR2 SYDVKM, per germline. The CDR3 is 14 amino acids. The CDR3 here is CASSLGGANYGYTF. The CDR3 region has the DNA TGTGCCAGCAGTTTGGGGGGGGCCAACTATGGCTACACCTTC.

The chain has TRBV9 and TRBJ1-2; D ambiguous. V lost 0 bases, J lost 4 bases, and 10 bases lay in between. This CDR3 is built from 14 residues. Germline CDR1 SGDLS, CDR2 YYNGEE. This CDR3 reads CASSVDTSFYGYTF. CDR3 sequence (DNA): TGTGCCAGCAGCGTAGATACCTCCTTCTATGGCTACACCTTC.

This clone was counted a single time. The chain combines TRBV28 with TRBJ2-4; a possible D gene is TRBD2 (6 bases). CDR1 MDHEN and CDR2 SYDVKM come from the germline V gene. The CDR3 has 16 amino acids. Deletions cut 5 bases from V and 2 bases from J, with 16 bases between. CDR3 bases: TGTGCCAGCAGTGTGGCGGGGATCGGGTCCAAAAACATTCAGTACTTC. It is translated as CASSVAGIGSKNIQYF. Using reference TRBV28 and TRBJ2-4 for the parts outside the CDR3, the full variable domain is DVKVTQSSRYLVKRTGEKVFLECVQDMDHENMFWYRQDPGLGLRLIYFSYDVKMKEKGDIPEGYSVSREKKERFSLILESASTNQTSMYLCASSVAGIGSKNIQYFGAGTRLSVL.

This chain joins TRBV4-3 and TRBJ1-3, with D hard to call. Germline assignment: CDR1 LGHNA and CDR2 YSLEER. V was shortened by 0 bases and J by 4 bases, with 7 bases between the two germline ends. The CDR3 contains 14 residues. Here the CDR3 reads CASSQDRGGNTIYF. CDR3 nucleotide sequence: TGCGCCAGCAGCCAAGATCGAGGGGGAAACACCATATATTTT.

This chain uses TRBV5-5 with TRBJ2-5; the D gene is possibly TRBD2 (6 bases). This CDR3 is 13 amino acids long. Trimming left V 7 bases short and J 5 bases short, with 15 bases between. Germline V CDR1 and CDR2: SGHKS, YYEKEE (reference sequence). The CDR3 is CASPGRSWETQYF. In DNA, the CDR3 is TGTGCCAGCCCTGGGAGGTCATGGGAGACCCAGTACTTC.

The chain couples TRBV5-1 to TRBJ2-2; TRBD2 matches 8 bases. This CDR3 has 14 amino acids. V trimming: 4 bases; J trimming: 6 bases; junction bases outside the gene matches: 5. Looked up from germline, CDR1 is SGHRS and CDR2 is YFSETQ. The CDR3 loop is CASSPGTRAGELFF. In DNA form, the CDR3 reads TGCGCCAGCAGCCCCGGGACTAGGGCCGGGGAGCTGTTTTTT.

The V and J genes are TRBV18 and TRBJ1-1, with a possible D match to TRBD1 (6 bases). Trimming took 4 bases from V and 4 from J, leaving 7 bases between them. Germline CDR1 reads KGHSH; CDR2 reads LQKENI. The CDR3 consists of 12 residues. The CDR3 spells CASSQGGTEAFF. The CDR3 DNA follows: TGTGCCAGCTCACAGGGGGGCACTGAAGCTTTCTTT.

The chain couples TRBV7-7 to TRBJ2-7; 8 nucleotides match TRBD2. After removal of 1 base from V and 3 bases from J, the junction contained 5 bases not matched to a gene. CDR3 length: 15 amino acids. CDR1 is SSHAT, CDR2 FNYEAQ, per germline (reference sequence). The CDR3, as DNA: TGTGCCAGCAGCTTAGGAGCGGGGGTGTACTACGAGCAGTACTTC. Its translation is CASSLGAGVYYEQYF.

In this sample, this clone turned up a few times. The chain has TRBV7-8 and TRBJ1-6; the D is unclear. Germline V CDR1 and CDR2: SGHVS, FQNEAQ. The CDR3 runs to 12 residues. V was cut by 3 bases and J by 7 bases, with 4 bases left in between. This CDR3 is CASSFWNSPLHF. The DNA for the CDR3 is TGTGCCAGCAGCTTCTGGAATTCACCCCTCCACTTT.

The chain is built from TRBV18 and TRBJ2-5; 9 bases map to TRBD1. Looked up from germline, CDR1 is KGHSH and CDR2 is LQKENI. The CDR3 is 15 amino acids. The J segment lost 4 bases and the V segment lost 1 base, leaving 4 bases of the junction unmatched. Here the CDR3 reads CASSPLGQGRETQYF. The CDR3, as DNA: TGTGCCAGCTCACCACTTGGACAGGGGAGAGAGACCCAGTACTTC.

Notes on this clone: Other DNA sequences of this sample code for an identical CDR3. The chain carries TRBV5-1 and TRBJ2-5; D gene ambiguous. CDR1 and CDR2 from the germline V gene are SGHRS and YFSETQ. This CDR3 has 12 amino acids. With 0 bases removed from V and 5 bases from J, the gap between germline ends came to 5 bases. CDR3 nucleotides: TGCGCCAGCAGCTTGGTACAGGAGACCCAGTACTTC. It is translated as CASSLVQETQYF.

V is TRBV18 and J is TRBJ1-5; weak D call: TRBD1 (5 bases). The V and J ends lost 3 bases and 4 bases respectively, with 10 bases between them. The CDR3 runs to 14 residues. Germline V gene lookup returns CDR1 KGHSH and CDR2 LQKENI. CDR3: CASSPDSQNQPQHF. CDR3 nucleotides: TGTGCCAGCTCACCTGACAGCCAGAATCAGCCCCAGCATTTT.

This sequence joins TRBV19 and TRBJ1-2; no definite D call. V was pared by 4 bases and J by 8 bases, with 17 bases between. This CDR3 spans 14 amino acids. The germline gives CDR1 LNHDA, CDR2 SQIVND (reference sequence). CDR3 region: CASSTPGGRVGYTF. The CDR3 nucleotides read TGTGCCAGTAGTACGCCGGGCGGACGTGTGGGCTACACCTTC.

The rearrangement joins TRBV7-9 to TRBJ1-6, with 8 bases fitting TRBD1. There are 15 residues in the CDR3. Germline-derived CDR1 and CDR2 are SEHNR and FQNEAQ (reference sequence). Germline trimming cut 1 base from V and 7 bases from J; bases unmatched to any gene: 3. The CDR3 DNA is TGTGCCAGCAGCTTAGGGGGACAGGAAAATTCACCCCTCCACTTT. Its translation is CASSLGGQENSPLHF. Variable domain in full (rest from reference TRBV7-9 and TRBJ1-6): DTGVSQNPRHKITKRGQNVTFRCDPISEHNRLYWYRQTLGQGPEFLTYFQNEAQLEKSRLLSDRFSAERPKGSFSTLEIQRTEQGDSAMYLCASSLGGQENSPLHFGNGTRLTVT.

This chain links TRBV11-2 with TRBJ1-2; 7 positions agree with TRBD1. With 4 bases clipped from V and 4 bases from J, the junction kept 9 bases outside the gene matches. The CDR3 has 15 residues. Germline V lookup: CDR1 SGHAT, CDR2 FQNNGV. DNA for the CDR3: TGTGCCAGCAGCTCCTGGACAGGATTAGGCTATGGCTACACCTTC. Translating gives CASSSWTGLGYGYTF.

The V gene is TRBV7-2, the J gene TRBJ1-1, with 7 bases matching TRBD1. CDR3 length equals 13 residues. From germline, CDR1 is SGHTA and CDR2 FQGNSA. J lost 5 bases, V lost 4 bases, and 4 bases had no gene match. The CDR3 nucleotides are TGTGCCAGCAGCTGGGACAGACAAACTGAAGCTTTCTTT. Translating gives CASSWDRQTEAFF.